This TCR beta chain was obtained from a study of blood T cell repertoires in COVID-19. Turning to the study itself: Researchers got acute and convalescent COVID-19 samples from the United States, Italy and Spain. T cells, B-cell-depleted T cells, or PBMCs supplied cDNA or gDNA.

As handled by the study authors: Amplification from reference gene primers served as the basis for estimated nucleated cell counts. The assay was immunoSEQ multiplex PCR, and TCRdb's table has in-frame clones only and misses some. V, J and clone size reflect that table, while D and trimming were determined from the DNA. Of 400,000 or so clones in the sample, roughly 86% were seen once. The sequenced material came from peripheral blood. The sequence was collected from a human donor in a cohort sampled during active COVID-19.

CDR3 residues: CASPEDEAFF. The CDR3 DNA reads as TGTGCCAGCCCCGAGGATGAAGCTTTCTTT. The gene calls are TRBV21-1 and TRBJ1-1. TRBV21-1 is tagged as a pseudogene. The CDR3 totals 10 residues.